These 4 T cell receptor beta chains originate from one sample sequenced in a study of blood T cell repertoires in COVID-19 (dated by TCRdb to about 2020). Library preparation used the immunoSEQ multiplex PCR assay. TCRdb carries this immuneACCESS record with in-frame sequences only. Its versions omit some clonotypes, under half of them owing to an unresolved V gene in the studies checked, with the rest unexplained. The sample contains roughly 70,000 clones, approximately 83% of them found a single time. The ten biggest clones cover over 25% of the sample. Sequenced input: peripheral blood. These receptors all come from a human donor in a cohort sampled during active COVID-19.

The chain links TRBV7-9 to TRBJ2-6; 9 bases map to TRBD1. The CDR3 covers 18 residues. Germline V CDR1 and CDR2: SEHNR, FQNEAQ (reference sequence). With 1 base clipped from V and 0 bases from J, the junction kept 4 bases outside the gene matches. Written as DNA, the CDR3 is TGTGCCAGCAGCTTAGGGACAGGGGTCTACTCTGGGGCCAACGTCCTGACTTTC. Its translation: CASSLGTGVYSGANVLTF.

The chain has TRBV6-2 or TRBV6-3 and TRBJ2-1; 12 bases fit TRBD1. The CDR3 extends over 15 amino acids. Germline assignment: CDR1 MNHEY and CDR2 SVGEGT. V was clipped by 6 bases and J by 6 bases; unmatched bases: 6. The CDR3 sequence is CASSHGTGGFNEQFF. The CDR3 DNA sequence: TGTGCCAGCAGCCACGGGACAGGGGGCTTCAATGAGCAGTTCTTC.

This chain joins TRBV7-9 and TRBJ2-2; a weak D match, TRBD1 (6 bases). The CDR3 extends over 14 amino acids. CDR1 is SEHNR, CDR2 FQNEAQ, per germline (reference sequence). Trimming removed 1 base at V and 6 bases at J, with 9 bases between. CDR3 nucleotides: TGTGCCAGCAGCTTAGGGACAGCCTCCGGGGAGCTGTTTTTT. Protein product: CASSLGTASGELFF.

This clone was found once. This rearrangement joins TRBV7-9 to TRBJ1-3; possibly TRBD1 for D (5 bases). The CDR3 extends over 16 amino acids. Trimming removed 5 bases at V and 2 bases at J, with 16 bases between. Germline V lookup: CDR1 SEHNR, CDR2 FQNEAQ (reference sequence). Written as DNA, the CDR3 is TGTGCCAGCAGCCGTTTGACAGACTTCGCTGGAAACACCATATATTTT. Translated: CASSRLTDFAGNTIYF.